The 30 T cell receptor beta chains given below trace back to one sample, sequenced in a study of shared clonotypes between healthy human individuals. TCRdb's copy holds only in-frame clones and misses some; the assay was immunoSEQ multiplex PCR. The table lists 150,000 to 200,000 clones, approximately 60% of them singletons. Sequencing was done on a sample of memory CD4+ T cells sorted from blood. Subset specified: CD45RA-negative fraction. The receptors were sampled from a man younger than 40 in good health.

The DNA of the CDR3 is TGTGCCAGCAGCTGGCAGGGGGCGCTCACCGGGGAGCTGTTTTTT. Translation gives CASSWQGALTGELFF. J is TRBJ2-2 and V is TRBV7-2; 8 positions agree with TRBD1. V lost 4 bases, J lost 4 bases, and 5 bases stayed unmatched. This CDR3 comprises 15 residues. CDR1 is SGHTA and CDR2 is FQGNSA in the germline V gene.

The gene calls are TRBV5-1 and TRBJ2-3, with 11 bases identical to TRBD2. This CDR3 comprises 15 residues. With V trimmed by 4 bases and J by 7 bases, 8 bases remained unmatched. Germline V gene lookup returns CDR1 SGHRS and CDR2 YFSETQ. The CDR3 DNA is TGCGCCAGCAGCCCGGGACTAGCGGCTGTGAATACGCAGTATTTT. Amino acids: CASSPGLAAVNTQYF.

CDR3 sequence (DNA): TGTGCCAGCAGTGGCCCTTCTAGCGGGAGCAGCTCCTACGAGCAGTACTTC. Its protein is CASSGPSSGSSSYEQYF. This sequence joins TRBV2 and TRBJ2-7; 10 bases line up with TRBD2. The CDR3 length is 17 residues. Germline V lookup: CDR1 SNHLY, CDR2 FYNNEI. V was pared by 4 bases and J by 0 bases, with 9 bases of the junction left unmatched.

This clone was seen more than once but under ten times. The rearrangement joins TRBV6-5 to TRBJ2-7; 11 bases align to TRBD2. From germline, CDR1 is MNHEY and CDR2 SVGAGI. The CDR3 is 16 residues long. Trimming removed 2 bases from V and 5 bases from J; junction bases left unmatched: 8. The CDR3 is CASSYPRLAGLNEQYF. Written as DNA, the CDR3 is TGTGCCAGCAGTTACCCCCGACTAGCGGGGCTCAACGAGCAGTACTTC.

V and J are TRBV5-1 and TRBJ2-5, with 9 bases lining up with TRBD2. This CDR3 contains 15 residues. CDR1 is SGHRS, CDR2 YFSETQ, per germline. V lost 4 bases to trimming and J lost 4 bases; unmatched junction nucleotides: 8. This CDR3 is CASSAGGAGGETQYF. DNA for the CDR3: TGCGCCAGCAGCGCCGGAGGAGCGGGAGGAGAGACCCAGTACTTC.

CDR3 bases: TGTGCCAGCTCACAAGGGGCGCCTAGCGGCAATGAGCAGTTCTTC. This codes for CASSQGAPSGNEQFF. The V and J genes are TRBV18 and TRBJ2-1; 7 bases map to TRBD2. The CDR3 totals 15 residues. Germline values: CDR1 KGHSH, CDR2 LQKENI. V shed 4 bases and J 6 bases; nucleotides not matched to a gene: 9.

The V gene is TRBV7-2, the J gene TRBJ2-3; D not resolved. CDR3 size: 14 residues. Trimming took 4 bases from V and 2 from J, leaving 10 bases between them. Looked up from germline, CDR1 is SGHTA and CDR2 is FQGNSA. The CDR3 here is CASSYASLTDTQYF. CDR3 coding DNA: TGTGCCAGCAGCTACGCATCCCTCACAGATACGCAGTATTTT.

The chain recombines TRBV7-2 with TRBJ2-5; tentatively, D is TRBD2 (6 bases). The ends were cut back, 4 bases at V and 5 bases at J, with 20 bases in the middle. This CDR3 is 16 amino acids long. The germline CDR1 and CDR2 sequences are SGHTA and FQGNSA. The CDR3 DNA sequence: TGTGCCAGCAGCTCCTCTTTTCCCGGGAGCGGGGAGACCCAGTACTTC. Translated, it gives CASSSSFPGSGETQYF.

The chain links TRBV7-8 to TRBJ2-1, with a possible D match to TRBD2 (6 bases). V dropped 4 bases and J dropped 7 bases, with 17 bases sitting between them. The CDR3 is made up of 15 amino acids. Germline V gene sequence: CDR1 SGHVS, CDR2 FQNEAQ. The CDR3 bases are TGTGCCAGCAGCTCGCGACCGCGTGGGGGGAATGAGCAGTTCTTC. Encoded protein: CASSSRPRGGNEQFF.

The J gene is TRBJ2-7, the V gene TRBV7-9, with a weak D call TRBD2 (6 bases). CDR3 size: 15 residues. Germline values: CDR1 SEHNR, CDR2 FQNEAQ (reference sequence). The V gene lost 4 bases and the J gene lost 7 bases, with 20 bases spanning the gap. Here the CDR3 DNA reads TGTGCCAGCAGCTCGGGGGACTGGGGAGAGGGTGAGCAGTACTTC. Translating gives CASSSGDWGEGEQYF.

This clone was detected only a few times. The chain uses TRBV27 and TRBJ1-5, with D tentatively TRBD1 (6 bases). This CDR3 contains 15 residues. V lost 1 base, J lost 4 bases, and 11 bases lay in between. The V gene's germline CDR1 is MNHEY and CDR2 SMNVEV (reference sequence). The CDR3 spells CASSLFGTRNQPQHF. The CDR3 DNA reads TGTGCCAGCAGTTTATTCGGGACACGAAATCAGCCCCAGCATTTT.

This chain links TRBV5-1 with TRBJ2-7, with D possibly being TRBD1 (5 bases). Germline V gene data show CDR1 as SGHRS and CDR2 as YFSETQ. V lost 4 bases to trimming and J lost 3 bases, with 8 bases between them. CDR3 length equals 12 residues. This chain's CDR3 is CASSQTDYEQYF. The CDR3 DNA is TGCGCCAGCAGCCAGACAGACTACGAGCAGTACTTC. Filled out from reference TRBV5-1 and TRBJ2-7, the complete variable domain reads KAGVTQTPRYLIKTRGQQVTLSCSPISGHRSVSWYQQTPGQGLQFLFEYFSETQRNKGNFPGRFSGRQFSNSRSEMNVSTLELGDSALYLCASSQTDYEQYFGPGTRLTVT.

The rearrangement links TRBV10-2 to TRBJ2-1, with 8 bases lining up with TRBD2. This CDR3 is built from 15 residues. With V trimmed by 4 bases and J by 4 bases, 6 bases remained unmatched. Per germline, CDR1 WSHSY and CDR2 SAAADI. The CDR3 DNA reads as TGCGCCAGCAGTGGGTTCCGGGAGGGGTACAATGAGCAGTTCTTC. This encodes CASSGFREGYNEQFF.

The chain combines TRBV7-9 with TRBJ2-7; no definite D call. Trimming took 5 bases from V and 4 from J, leaving 6 bases between them. The CDR3 runs to 11 residues. Germline V gives CDR1 SEHNR, CDR2 FQNEAQ (reference sequence). CDR3 DNA: TGTGCCAGCAGCCAACAATACGAGCAGTACTTC. Translated, it gives CASSQQYEQYF.

The gene calls are TRBV7-3 and TRBJ1-3; D gene ambiguous. Germline V lookup: CDR1 SGHTA, CDR2 FQGTGA. Trimming removed 2 bases at V and 4 bases at J, with 6 bases between. CDR3 length: 13 amino acids. The CDR3 nucleotides read TGTGCCAGCAGCTTAGGGATGGGAAACACCATATATTTT. Amino acids: CASSLGMGNTIYF.

This rearrangement joins TRBV5-4 to TRBJ2-5, with D perhaps TRBD2 (7 bases). With 1 base removed from V and 5 bases from J, the gap between germline ends came to 24 bases. CDR3 length equals 18 residues. Per the germline V gene, CDR1 is SGHNT and CDR2 is YYREEE (reference sequence). The CDR3, as DNA: TGTGCCAGCAGCTTGAGGGCCCGGGGTTGGGGGGGCGAGGAGACCCAGTACTTC. Translated: CASSLRARGWGGEETQYF.

The rearrangement links TRBV6-5 to TRBJ1-2; a possible D gene is TRBD1 (6 bases). Between the trimmed V and J ends, which lost 6 bases and 8 bases, there was a span of 16 bases. The CDR3 is made up of 13 amino acids. The germline CDR1 and CDR2 sequences are MNHEY and SVGAGI. The CDR3 nucleotides read TGTGCCAGCAGGCGGGGGGGCTCTGGCGGCTACACCTTC. Its protein is CASRRGGSGGYTF.

This chain connects TRBV29-1 to TRBJ1-2; 10 nucleotides agree with TRBD1. The CDR3 is made up of 15 amino acids. CDR1 and CDR2 (germline): SQVTM, ANQGSEA. Trimming cost V 3 bases and J 4 bases; bases outside gene matches: 8. This CDR3 is CSVESRDRGSYGYTF. The CDR3 DNA reads as TGCAGCGTTGAGAGCAGGGACAGGGGCTCCTATGGCTACACCTTC.

This clone was recorded at least ten times. V and J are TRBV7-9 and TRBJ1-1; TRBD1 matches at 7 bases. CDR3 length: 14 amino acids. Germline V gene data show CDR1 as SEHNR and CDR2 as FQNEAQ (reference sequence). The V segment lost 3 bases and the J segment 4 bases; nucleotides outside the gene matches: 5. The CDR3 loop reads CASSFNYRGTEAFF. The DNA for the CDR3 is TGTGCCAGCAGCTTTAACTACAGGGGCACTGAAGCTTTCTTT. The full variable domain, completed using reference TRBV7-9 and TRBJ1-1, is DTGVSQNPRHKITKRGQNVTFRCDPISEHNRLYWYRQTLGQGPEFLTYFQNEAQLEKSRLLSDRFSAERPKGSFSTLEIQRTEQGDSAMYLCASSFNYRGTEAFFGQGTRLTVV.

This clone was recorded a few times. The chain links TRBV6-5 to TRBJ2-7; D call uncertain. CDR3 length: 13 amino acids. Germline CDR1 reads MNHEY; CDR2 reads SVGAGI. CDR3 coding DNA: TGTGCGTCCGGTGGCCGGAAGTCCTACGAGCAGTACTTC. Translation: CASGGRKSYEQYF.

This rearrangement joins TRBV7-2 to TRBJ2-1; 10 bases align to TRBD2. Losses at the gene ends were 3 bases for V and 6 bases for J; bases not matched to a gene: 14. Germline CDR1 SGHTA, CDR2 FQGNSA. The CDR3 spans 18 residues. The CDR3 region is CASSFASSLAGVSNEQFF. Here the CDR3 DNA reads TGTGCCAGCAGCTTTGCAAGTTCTCTAGCGGGAGTTAGCAATGAGCAGTTCTTC.

The sample holds a few counts of this clone. The genes are TRBV9 and TRBJ1-5; unclear D gene. The CDR3 is 16 residues long. Germline CDR1 SGDLS, CDR2 YYNGEE. V was clipped by 4 bases and J by 1 base, with 15 bases between them. The CDR3 nucleotides are TGTGCCAGCAGCCCCGGTCCCTGGGAAAGCAATCAGCCCCAGCATTTT. Protein product: CASSPGPWESNQPQHF.

CDR3 residues: CASSSDPGTAYGYTF. The CDR3 nucleotides read TGCGCCAGCAGCTCGGATCCCGGGACAGCCTATGGCTACACCTTC. The genes are TRBV5-1 and TRBJ1-2; 7 nucleotides agree with TRBD1. The germline V gene encodes CDR1 SGHRS and CDR2 YFSETQ. The length of the CDR3 is 15 residues. Trimming took 3 bases from V and 4 from J; bases not matched to a gene: 9.

V gene TRBV29-1 combines with J gene TRBJ2-1, with 8 nucleotides matching TRBD2. The CDR3 contains 17 residues. Losses at the gene ends were 1 base for V and 2 bases for J; bases not matched to a gene: 10. CDR1 is SQVTM, CDR2 ANQGSEA, per germline. CDR3 DNA: TGCAGCGTTGAAGGACGGGCGGGAGCGGGAGCCTACAATGAGCAGTTCTTC. It is translated as CSVEGRAGAGAYNEQFF.

The genes are TRBV7-8 and TRBJ1-3, with 8 bases lining up with TRBD1. Germline V gene data show CDR1 as SGHVS and CDR2 as FQNEAQ. The CDR3 has 15 amino acids. The V segment lost 5 bases and the J segment 5 bases; nucleotides outside the gene matches: 8. The CDR3 bases are TGTGCCAGCAGCCCAGGAGGGACAGGTAGAAACACCATATATTTT. Amino acids: CASSPGGTGRNTIYF.

J is TRBJ2-5 and V is TRBV5-5; no reliable D call. Trimming pared 1 base from V and 1 base from J, leaving 8 bases between. From germline, CDR1 is SGHKS and CDR2 YYEKEE (reference sequence). This CDR3 is 14 amino acids long. DNA of the CDR3: TGTGCCAGCAGCTTGACCCAGCGCCAAGAGACCCAGTACTTC. Amino acids: CASSLTQRQETQYF.

The chain combines TRBV5-1 with TRBJ2-7; D remains unclear. V was pared by 1 base and J by 5 bases, with 10 bases between. The germline V gene encodes CDR1 SGHRS and CDR2 YFSETQ. The CDR3 consists of 13 residues. CDR3 loop: CASSLNLDDEQYF. CDR3 nucleotide sequence: TGCGCCAGCAGCTTGAATCTCGACGACGAGCAGTACTTC.

This clone occurred a few times. The CDR3 loop is CASSDLGTAMTDTQYF. CDR3 in DNA: TGTGCCAGCAGCGATCTCGGGACCGCCATGACAGATACGCAGTATTTT. The rearrangement uses TRBV9 and TRBJ2-3, with D perhaps being TRBD1 or TRBD2 (5 bases each). Germline values: CDR1 SGDLS, CDR2 YYNGEE. This CDR3 has 16 residues. V dropped 3 bases and J dropped 3 bases, with 17 bases sitting between them.

The chain carries TRBV6-5 and TRBJ1-1; possible D gene TRBD1, 5 bases. V was shortened by 6 bases and J by 1 base, with 15 bases between the two germline ends. CDR3 length equals 15 residues. Germline V gene data show CDR1 as MNHEY and CDR2 as SVGAGI. Here the CDR3 reads CASRRPTAANTEAFF. CDR3 coding DNA: TGTGCCAGCAGGCGACCGACAGCGGCGAACACTGAAGCTTTCTTT.

The V gene is TRBV2, the J gene TRBJ2-3, with a weak D call TRBD1 (5 bases). V dropped 5 bases and J dropped 6 bases, with 15 bases sitting between them. Per the germline V gene, CDR1 is SNHLY and CDR2 is FYNNEI. This CDR3 region has 14 residues. The CDR3 nucleotides are TGTGCCAGCAGTTTAAAGGGGATCGGCGATACGCAGTATTTT. This codes for CASSLKGIGDTQYF.